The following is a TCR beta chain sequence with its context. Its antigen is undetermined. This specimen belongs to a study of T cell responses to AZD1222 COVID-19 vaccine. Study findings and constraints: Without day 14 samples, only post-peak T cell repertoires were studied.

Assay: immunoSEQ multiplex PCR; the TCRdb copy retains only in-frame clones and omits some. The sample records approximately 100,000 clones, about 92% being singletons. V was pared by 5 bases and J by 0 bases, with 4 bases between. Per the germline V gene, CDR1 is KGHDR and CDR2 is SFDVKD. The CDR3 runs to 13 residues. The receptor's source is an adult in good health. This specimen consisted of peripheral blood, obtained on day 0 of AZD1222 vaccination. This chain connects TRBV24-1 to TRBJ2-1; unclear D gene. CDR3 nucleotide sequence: TGTGCCACCAGTGGGAGCTCCTACAATGAGCAGTTCTTC. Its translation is CATSGSSYNEQFF.